This TCR beta chain was observed in a study of lymphopenia after photon versus proton radiotherapy. Regarding the study as a whole: Post-nadir TCR diversity decline inversely tracked overall survival among those who died. Under photons, naive T cells and diversity fell while effector/memory populations rose. Better survival with proton therapy was suggested as possible, not demonstrated. Post-nadir diversity loss with photons came from oligoclonal expansion, particularly CD8+ Temra cells.

This CDR3 is 13 amino acids long. V was clipped by 2 bases and J by 7 bases, with 11 bases between them. CDR1 and CDR2 from the germline V gene are MNHEY and SMNVEV (reference sequence). Measured with immunoSEQ multiplex PCR; TCRdb has only the in-frame clones, and not every one. The sample includes about 8,300 clones, around 88% of them seen just once. As to this clone: Its antigen is not known.

The gene calls are TRBV27 and TRBJ2-5; D ambiguous. The sample consisted of peripheral blood, taken from a patient treated with photon-based radiotherapy. The TCR originated in an older man with cholangiocarcinoma. CDR3 nucleotide sequence: TGTGCCAGCAGTTTAATCTCGTGGGGGACCCAGTACTTC. It is translated as CASSLISWGTQYF.